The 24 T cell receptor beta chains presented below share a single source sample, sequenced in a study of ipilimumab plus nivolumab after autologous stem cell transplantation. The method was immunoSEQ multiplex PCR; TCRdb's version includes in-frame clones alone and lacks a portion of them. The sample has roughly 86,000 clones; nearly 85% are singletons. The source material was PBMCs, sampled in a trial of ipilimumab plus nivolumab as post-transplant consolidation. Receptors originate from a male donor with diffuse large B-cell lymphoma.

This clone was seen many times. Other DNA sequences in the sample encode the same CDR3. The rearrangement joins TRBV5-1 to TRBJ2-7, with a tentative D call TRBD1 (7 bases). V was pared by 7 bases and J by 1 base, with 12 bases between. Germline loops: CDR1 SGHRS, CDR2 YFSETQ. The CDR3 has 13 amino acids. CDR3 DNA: TGCGCCAGCGGCGGGACAGAGTCCTACGAGCAGTACTTC. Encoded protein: CASGGTESYEQYF.

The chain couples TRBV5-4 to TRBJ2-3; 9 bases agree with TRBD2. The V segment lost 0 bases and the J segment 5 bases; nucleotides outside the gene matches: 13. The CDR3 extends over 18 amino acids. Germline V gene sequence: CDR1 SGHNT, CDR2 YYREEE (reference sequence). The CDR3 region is CASSLGPSGVIPVDTQYF. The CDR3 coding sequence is TGTGCCAGCAGCTTGGGTCCTAGCGGGGTCATTCCCGTAGATACGCAGTATTTT.

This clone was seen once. In DNA form, the CDR3 reads TGTGCCAGTAGTATAAGGAACGCCGTCTATGGCTACACCTTC. This sequence encodes CASSIRNAVYGYTF. The chain combines TRBV19 with TRBJ1-2, with D uncertain. The length of the CDR3 is 14 residues. Per germline, CDR1 LNHDA and CDR2 SQIVND (reference sequence). Trimming removed 2 bases from V and 4 bases from J, with 11 bases in between. The full variable domain, with the rest looked up from reference TRBV19 and TRBJ1-2, is DGGITQSPKYLFRKEGQNVTLSCEQNLNHDAMYWYRQDPGQGLRLIYYSQIVNDFQKGDIAEGYSVSREKKESFPLTVTSAQKNPTAFYLCASSIRNAVYGYTFGSGTRLTVV.

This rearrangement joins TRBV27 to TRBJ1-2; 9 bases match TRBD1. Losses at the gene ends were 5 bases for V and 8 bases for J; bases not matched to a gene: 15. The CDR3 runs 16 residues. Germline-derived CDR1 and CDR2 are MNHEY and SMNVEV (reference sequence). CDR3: CASSPTGTGQIRGYTF. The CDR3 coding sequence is TGTGCCAGCAGTCCCACCGGGACAGGGCAGATCAGAGGCTACACCTTC.

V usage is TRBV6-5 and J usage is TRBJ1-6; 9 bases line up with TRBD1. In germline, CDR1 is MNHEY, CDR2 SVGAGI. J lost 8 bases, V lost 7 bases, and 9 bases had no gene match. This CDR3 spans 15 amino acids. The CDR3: CASKQTGTGHSPLHF. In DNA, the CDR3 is TGTGCCAGCAAACAAACGGGGACAGGGCATTCACCCCTCCACTTT.

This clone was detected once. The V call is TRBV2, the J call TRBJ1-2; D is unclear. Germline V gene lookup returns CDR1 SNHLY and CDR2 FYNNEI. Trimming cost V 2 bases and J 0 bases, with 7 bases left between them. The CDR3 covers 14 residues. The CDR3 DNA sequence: TGTGCCAGCAGTGAACAGAGGACTAACTATGGCTACACCTTC. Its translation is CASSEQRTNYGYTF.

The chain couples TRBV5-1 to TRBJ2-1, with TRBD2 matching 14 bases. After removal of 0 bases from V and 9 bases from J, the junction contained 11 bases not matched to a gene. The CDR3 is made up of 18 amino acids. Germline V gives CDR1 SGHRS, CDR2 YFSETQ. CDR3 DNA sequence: TGCGCCAGCAGCTTGGGGACTAGCGGGGGGCGGATATCCTTTGAGCAGTTCTTC. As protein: CASSLGTSGGRISFEQFF.

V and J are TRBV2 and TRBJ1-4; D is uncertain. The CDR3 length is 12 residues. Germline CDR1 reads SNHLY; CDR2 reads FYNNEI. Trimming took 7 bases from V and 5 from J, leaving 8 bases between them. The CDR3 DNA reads TGTGCCAGCAAGGCGACGAATGAAAAACTGTTTTTT. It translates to CASKATNEKLFF.

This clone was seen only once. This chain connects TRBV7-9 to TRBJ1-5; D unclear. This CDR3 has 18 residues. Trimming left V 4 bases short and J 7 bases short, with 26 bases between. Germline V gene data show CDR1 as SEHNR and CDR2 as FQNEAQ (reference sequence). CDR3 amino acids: CASSYLREGQVSRQPQHF. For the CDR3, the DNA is TGTGCCAGCAGCTACTTGCGGGAGGGCCAAGTGTCTCGACAGCCCCAGCATTTT.

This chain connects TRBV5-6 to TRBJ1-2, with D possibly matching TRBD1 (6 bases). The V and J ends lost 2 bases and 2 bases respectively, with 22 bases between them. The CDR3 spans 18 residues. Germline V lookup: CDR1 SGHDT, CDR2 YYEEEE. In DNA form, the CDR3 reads TGTGCCAGCAGCTTTCTAACCGGTGTGGGGGGCGCAAACTATGGCTACACCTTC. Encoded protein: CASSFLTGVGGANYGYTF.

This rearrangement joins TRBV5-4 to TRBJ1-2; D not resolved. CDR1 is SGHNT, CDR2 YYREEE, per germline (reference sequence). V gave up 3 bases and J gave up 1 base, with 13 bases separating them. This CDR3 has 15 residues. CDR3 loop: CASSSGGRNNYGYTF. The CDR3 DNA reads TGTGCCAGCAGCTCCGGCGGACGGAATAACTATGGCTACACCTTC.

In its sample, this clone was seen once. The CDR3 is CAISEYGGGPTEAFF. The CDR3 region has the DNA TGTGCCATCAGTGAGTATGGTGGGGGGCCCACTGAAGCTTTCTTT. The chain has TRBV10-3 and TRBJ1-1; possibly TRBD1 for D (6 bases). The germline CDR1 and CDR2 sequences are ENHRY and SYGVKD. This CDR3 spans 15 amino acids. V was trimmed by 1 base and J by 4 bases, leaving 13 bases between them.

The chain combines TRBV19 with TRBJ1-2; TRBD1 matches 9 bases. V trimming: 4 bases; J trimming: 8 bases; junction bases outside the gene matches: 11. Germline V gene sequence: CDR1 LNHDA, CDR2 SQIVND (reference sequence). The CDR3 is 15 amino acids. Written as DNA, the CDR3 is TGTGCCAGTAGTACCTCCGGGACAGGGCCCCTAGGCTACACCTTC. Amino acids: CASSTSGTGPLGYTF.

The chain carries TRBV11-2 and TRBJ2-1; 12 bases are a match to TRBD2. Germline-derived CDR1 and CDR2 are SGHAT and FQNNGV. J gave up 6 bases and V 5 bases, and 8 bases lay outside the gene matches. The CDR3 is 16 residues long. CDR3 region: CASSTRTSGAINEQFF. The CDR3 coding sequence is TGTGCCAGCAGCACCCGGACTAGCGGGGCGATCAATGAGCAGTTCTTC.

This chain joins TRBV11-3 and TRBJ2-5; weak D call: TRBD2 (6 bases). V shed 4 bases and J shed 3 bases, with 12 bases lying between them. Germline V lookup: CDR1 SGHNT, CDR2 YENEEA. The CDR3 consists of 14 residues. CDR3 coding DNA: TGTGCCAGCAGCTCCCGGCGGGGCGAAGAGACCCAGTACTTC. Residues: CASSSRRGEETQYF.

The CDR3 sequence is CASTEDLGGQTYEQYF. In DNA, the CDR3 is TGTGCCAGCACCGAAGATCTCGGGGGCCAAACCTACGAGCAGTACTTC. The chain carries TRBV2 and TRBJ2-7; D may correspond to TRBD1 or TRBD2 (6 bases each). V lost 7 bases to trimming and J lost 2 bases, with 21 bases between them. The CDR3 runs 16 residues. Germline CDR1 and CDR2: SNHLY and FYNNEI.

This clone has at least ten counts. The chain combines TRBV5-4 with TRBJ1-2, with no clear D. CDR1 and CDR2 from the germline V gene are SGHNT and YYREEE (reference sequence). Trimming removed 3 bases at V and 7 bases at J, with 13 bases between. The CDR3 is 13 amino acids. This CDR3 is CASSSPSRGGYTF. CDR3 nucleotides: TGTGCCAGCAGCTCCCCCTCGCGGGGTGGCTACACCTTC.

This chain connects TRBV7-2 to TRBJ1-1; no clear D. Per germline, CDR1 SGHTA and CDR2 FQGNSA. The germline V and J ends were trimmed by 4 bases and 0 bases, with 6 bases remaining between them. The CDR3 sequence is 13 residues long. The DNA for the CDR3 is TGTGCCAGCAGCTCCCAAATGAACACTGAAGCTTTCTTT. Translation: CASSSQMNTEAFF.

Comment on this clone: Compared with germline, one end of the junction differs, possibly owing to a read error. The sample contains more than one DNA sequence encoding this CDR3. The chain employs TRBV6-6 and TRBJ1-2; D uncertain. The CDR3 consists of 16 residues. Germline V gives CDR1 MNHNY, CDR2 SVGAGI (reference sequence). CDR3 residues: CASSYSIQFAGNGYTF. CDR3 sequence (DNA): TGTGCCAGCAGTTATTCGATTCAGTTCGCGGGAAATGGCTATACCTTC.

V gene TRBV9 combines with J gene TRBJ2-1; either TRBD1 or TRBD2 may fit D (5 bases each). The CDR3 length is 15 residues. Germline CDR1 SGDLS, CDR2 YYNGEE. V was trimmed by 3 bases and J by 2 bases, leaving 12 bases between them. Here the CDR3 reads CASSARDLAYNEQFF. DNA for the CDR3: TGTGCCAGCAGCGCTAGGGACCTTGCCTACAATGAGCAGTTCTTC.

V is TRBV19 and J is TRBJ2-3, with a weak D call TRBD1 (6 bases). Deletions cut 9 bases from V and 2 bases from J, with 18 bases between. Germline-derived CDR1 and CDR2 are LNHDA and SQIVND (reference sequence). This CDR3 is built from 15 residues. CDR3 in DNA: TGTGCCAGCTCACAGGGCACTATCTCCACAGATACGCAGTATTTT. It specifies CASSQGTISTDTQYF.

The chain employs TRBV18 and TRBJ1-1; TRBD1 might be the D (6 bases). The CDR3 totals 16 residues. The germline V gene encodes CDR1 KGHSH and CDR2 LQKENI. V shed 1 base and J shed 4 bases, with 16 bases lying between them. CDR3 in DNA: TGTGCCAGCTCACCACTACCCCCGACAGGAGGCACTGAAGCTTTCTTT. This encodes CASSPLPPTGGTEAFF.

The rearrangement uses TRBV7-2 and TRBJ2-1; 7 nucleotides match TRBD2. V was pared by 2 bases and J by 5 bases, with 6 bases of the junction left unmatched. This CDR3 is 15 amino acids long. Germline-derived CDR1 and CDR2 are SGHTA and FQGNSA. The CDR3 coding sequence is TGTGCCAGCAGCTTACTCTTTGCGGGGGACAATGAGCAGTTCTTC. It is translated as CASSLLFAGDNEQFF.

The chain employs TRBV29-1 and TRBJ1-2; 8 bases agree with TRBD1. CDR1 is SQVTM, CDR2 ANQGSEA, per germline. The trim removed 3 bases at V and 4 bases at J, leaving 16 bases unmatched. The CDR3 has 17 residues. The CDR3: CSVDRLFTGGSGYGYTF. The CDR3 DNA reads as TGCAGCGTTGACCGCCTTTTCACAGGGGGAAGCGGCTATGGCTACACCTTC.